Listed below are T cell receptor beta chains from one sample, sequenced in a study of cytotoxic CD8 clonotypes in ibrutinib-treated CLL. The table came from immunoSEQ multiplex PCR; TCRdb's copy has only in-frame clones and leaves some out. The data show about 15,000 clones, with approximately 52% seen just once and 30% to 35% held by the top ten. The specimen was PBMCs, collected at an approximately 26-month disease-progression time point, from a patient treated with ibrutinib. These receptors were obtained from a human donor with chronic lymphocytic leukemia. Each CDR3 is given with its conserved first and last residue. D genes are given only for firm matches. Clone size appears in some rows only: once, few, many, or a class for an expanded clone.

clone size,V gene,J gene,D gene,CDR3 protein,CDR3 DNA
once,TRBV4-1,TRBJ2-7,TRBD2,CASSLGLADTYEQYF,TGCGCCAGCAGCCTAGGACTAGCGGATACCTACGAGCAGTACTTC
-,TRBV4-2,TRBJ2-7,TRBD2,CASSPEALAGAYEQYF,TGTGCCAGCAGCCCGGAGGCACTAGCGGGGGCCTACGAGCAGTACTTC
-,TRBV9,TRBJ2-2,TRBD2,CASSLGGTNTGELFF,TGTGCCAGCAGCCTCGGGGGGACGAACACCGGGGAGCTGTTTTTT
-,TRBV6-1,TRBJ2-7,-,CASRRPGGASYEQYF,TGTGCCAGCAGACGTCCGGGTGGAGCATCCTACGAGCAGTACTTC
-,TRBV9,TRBJ1-2,TRBD1,CASSIRTGVWGYTF,TGTGCCAGCAGCATCAGGACAGGGGTCTGGGGCTACACCTTC
-,TRBV2,TRBJ1-1,-,CASSRTLNTEAFF,TGTGCCAGCAGTAGGACACTGAACACTGAAGCTTTCTTT
-,TRBV13,TRBJ2-1,-,CASSLTPPSYNEQFF,TGTGCCAGCAGCCTGACTCCTCCCTCTTACAATGAGCAGTTCTTC
medium-sized,TRBV5-6,TRBJ1-1,-,CASSLVPTEAFF,TGTGCCAGCAGCTTGGTCCCCACTGAAGCTTTCTTT
few,TRBV5-6,TRBJ2-6,-,CASSWGQFSGANVLTF,TGTGCCAGCAGCTGGGGGCAGTTCTCTGGGGCCAACGTCCTGACTTTC
few,TRBV25-1,TRBJ1-2,TRBD1,CASSHKENRDRGQGYTF,TGTGCCAGCAGCCATAAAGAAAACCGGGACAGGGGGCAGGGCTACACCTTC
-,TRBV20-1,TRBJ1-1,-,CSAHRTRGAFF,TGCAGTGCTCACCGGACCCGCGGGGCTTTCTTT
few,TRBV27,TRBJ1-2,-,CASKTTVMGIYGYTF,TGTGCCAGCAAAACGACAGTGATGGGGATCTATGGCTACACCTTC
-,TRBV7-6,TRBJ1-4,TRBD1,CASSPWTGVTNEKLFF,TGTGCCAGCAGCCCGTGGACAGGGGTTACTAATGAAAAACTGTTTTTT
few,TRBV18,TRBJ2-3,-,CASSPGFVEDTQYF,TGTGCCAGCTCCCCGGGGTTCGTAGAAGATACGCAGTATTTT
-,TRBV5-1,TRBJ2-3,TRBD2,CASSEERGPDTQYF,TGCGCCAGCAGCGAAGAGCGGGGGCCAGATACGCAGTATTTT
-,TRBV20-1,TRBJ2-7,-,CSARITHEQYF,TGCAGTGCTCGAATCACCCACGAGCAGTACTTC
-,TRBV18,TRBJ1-4,TRBD1,CASSPTPRGSNEKLFF,TGTGCCAGCTCACCCACCCCCAGGGGGTCTAATGAAAAACTGTTTTTT
-,TRBV5-1,TRBJ2-7,TRBD2,CASTQTSGGYEQYF,TGCGCCAGCACTCAGACTAGCGGGGGCTACGAGCAGTACTTC
-,TRBV4-1,TRBJ1-2,TRBD1,CASSLSKTGTLYGYTF,TGCGCCAGCAGCCTGTCTAAGACAGGGACCCTTTATGGCTACACCTTC
-,TRBV9,TRBJ1-5,-,CASSPGGGNNQPQHF,TGTGCCAGCAGCCCTGGGGGGGGGAACAATCAGCCCCAGCATTTT
few,TRBV2,TRBJ2-7,-,CASSVAVFEQYF,TGTGCCAGCAGTGTGGCGGTTTTCGAGCAGTACTTC
few,TRBV7-9,TRBJ1-2,-,CASDGEVYGYTF,TGTGCCAGCGACGGGGAGGTTTATGGCTACACCTTC
-,TRBV7-6,TRBJ1-5,-,CASSSTGVSNQPQHF,TGTGCCAGCAGCTCGACAGGTGTCAGCAATCAGCCCCAGCATTTT
medium-sized,TRBV25-1,TRBJ1-2,TRBD1,CASTGTGGGKGYGYTF,TGTGCCAGCACCGGGACAGGGGGCGGAAAGGGCTATGGCTACACCTTC
-,TRBV5-1,TRBJ2-7,-,CASSLKGRSYEQYF,TGCGCCAGCAGCTTGAAGGGCCGCTCCTACGAGCAGTACTTC
-,TRBV10-2,TRBJ2-3,TRBD2,CASSGLSGGAYTDTQYF,TGCGCCAGCTCGGGCCTTAGCGGGGGGGCCTACACAGATACGCAGTATTTT
-,TRBV18,TRBJ2-1,-,CASSGEDGEGEQFF,TGTGCCAGCTCGGGGGAGGATGGGGAAGGAGAGCAGTTCTTC
few,TRBV5-1,TRBJ2-2,-,CASSLGANTGELFF,TGCGCCAGCAGCTTGGGTGCGAACACCGGGGAGCTGTTTTTT
-,TRBV29-1,TRBJ2-7,TRBD1,CSVGTGEQYF,TGCAGCGTCGGGACAGGAGAGCAGTACTTC
few,TRBV4-2,TRBJ1-5,-,CASSQDPGGNQPQHF,TGTGCCAGCAGCCAAGATCCGGGCGGCAATCAGCCCCAGCATTTT
-,TRBV7-9,TRBJ1-1,-,CASSLGIGMNTEAFF,TGTGCCAGCAGCTTAGGGATTGGGATGAACACTGAAGCTTTCTTT
-,TRBV5-1,TRBJ2-2,TRBD1,CASSLDPQGVNTGELFF,TGCGCCAGCAGCTTGGATCCACAGGGGGTTAACACCGGGGAGCTGTTTTTT
-,TRBV7-9,TRBJ1-1,-,CASSFTEAFF,TGTGCCAGCAGTTTCACTGAAGCTTTCTTT
-,TRBV27,TRBJ1-4,TRBD1,CASGGTGGLSANEKLFF,TGTGCCAGCGGCGGGACAGGGGGCCTTTCGGCTAATGAAAAACTGTTTTTT
-,TRBV25-1,TRBJ1-2,-,CASSETGEIAYGYTF,TGTGCCAGCAGTGAAACGGGCGAGATAGCCTATGGCTACACCTTC
few,TRBV4-1,TRBJ1-2,-,CASSQDADYGYTF,TGCGCCAGCAGCCAAGATGCGGACTATGGCTACACCTTC
-,TRBV19,TRBJ1-3,TRBD1,CASSDGQGYSGNTIYF,TGTGCCAGTAGTGACGGACAGGGGTACTCTGGAAACACCATATATTTT
-,TRBV5-1,TRBJ1-6,-,CASSVGRLGSYNSPLHF,TGCGCCAGCAGCGTGGGACGGCTAGGGTCCTATAATTCACCCCTCCACTTT
-,TRBV7-6,TRBJ1-1,-,CASSSSRDTEAFF,TGTGCCAGCAGTTCCTCGAGGGACACTGAAGCTTTCTTT
few,TRBV7-9,TRBJ2-3,-,CASSPLMGRPDTQYF,TGTGCCAGCAGCCCACTTATGGGCCGCCCAGATACGCAGTATTTT
many,TRBV19,TRBJ2-1,TRBD1,CASSPDWDRPYNEQFF,TGTGCCAGTAGCCCAGATTGGGACAGACCTTACAATGAGCAGTTCTTC
-,TRBV6-6,TRBJ1-5,TRBD1,CASRPGTGDQPQHF,TGTGCCAGCAGGCCGGGGACAGGAGATCAGCCCCAGCATTTT
-,TRBV11-2,TRBJ1-2,-,CASSHSTVPYGYTF,TGTGCCAGCAGCCATTCGACGGTCCCCTATGGCTACACCTTC
-,TRBV21-1,TRBJ2-7,-,CASSKALLAGGAIRQYF,TGTGCCAGCAGCAAAGCTCTCCTAGCGGGGGGGGCTATAAGGCAGTACTTC
-,TRBV30,TRBJ2-2,TRBD1,CAWIGTVFTGELFF,TGTGCCTGGATTGGGACAGTCTTCACCGGGGAGCTGTTTTTT
few,TRBV5-6,TRBJ2-7,-,CASSSSVSPYEQYF,TGTGCCAGCAGCTCTAGTGTCAGCCCCTACGAGCAGTACTTC
-,TRBV18,TRBJ1-5,-,CASSLNGALGNQPQHF,TGTGCCAGCTCACTTAACGGGGCCTTGGGCAATCAGCCCCAGCATTTT
-,TRBV9,TRBJ1-1,-,CASSVSIGQLNTEAFF,TGTGCCAGCAGCGTATCAATAGGACAGCTGAACACTGAAGCTTTCTTT
medium-sized,TRBV7-9,TRBJ1-1,-,CASSSGRGLQAEAFF,TGTGCCAGCAGCTCAGGCAGGGGCTTACAGGCTGAAGCTTTCTTT
once,TRBV9,TRBJ2-2,TRBD1,CASDRGGNTGELFF,TGTGCCAGCGACAGGGGTGGAAACACCGGGGAGCTGTTTTTT
-,TRBV6-6,TRBJ2-5,TRBD1,CASSYSGQGKETQYF,TGTGCCAGCAGTTACTCGGGACAGGGTAAAGAGACCCAGTACTTC
few,TRBV30,TRBJ1-1,TRBD1,CAWSDTGVRGAFF,TGTGCCTGGAGCGACACAGGGGTGAGGGGCGCTTTCTTT
few,TRBV5-1,TRBJ2-7,-,CASSLEEGPGYEQYF,TGCGCCAGCAGCTTGGAGGAGGGTCCTGGATACGAGCAGTACTTC
many,TRBV4-1,TRBJ2-1,-,CASSQDGSQTGSEQFF,TGCGCCAGCAGCCAAGACGGATCGCAGACGGGGTCTGAGCAGTTCTTC
-,TRBV29-1,TRBJ2-7,TRBD1,CSVRTGDYEQYF,TGCAGCGTCCGGACAGGGGACTACGAGCAGTACTTC
few,TRBV5-4,TRBJ1-1,-,CASSRGDTLQFLF,TGTGCCAGCAGCCGAGGGGACACACTACAATTCCTCTTT
-,TRBV5-6,TRBJ1-5,-,CASSLGQGINQPQHF,TGTGCCAGCAGCTTGGGGCAGGGGATTAATCAGCCCCAGCATTTT
few,TRBV18,TRBJ1-1,-,CASSPGSDTEAFF,TGTGCCAGCTCACCAGGGTCGGACACTGAAGCTTTCTTT
few,TRBV4-1,TRBJ2-7,-,CASSQFYEQYF,TGCGCCAGCAGCCAATTCTACGAGCAGTACTTC